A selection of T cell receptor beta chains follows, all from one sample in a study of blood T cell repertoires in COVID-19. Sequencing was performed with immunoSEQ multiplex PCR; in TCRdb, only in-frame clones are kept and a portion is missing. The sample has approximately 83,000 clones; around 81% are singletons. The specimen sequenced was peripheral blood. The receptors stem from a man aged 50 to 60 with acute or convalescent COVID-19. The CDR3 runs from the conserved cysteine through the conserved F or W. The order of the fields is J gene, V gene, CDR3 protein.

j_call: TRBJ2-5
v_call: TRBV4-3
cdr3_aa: CASSQEISGTSLETQYF

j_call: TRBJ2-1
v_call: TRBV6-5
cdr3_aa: CASRGLGYNEQFF

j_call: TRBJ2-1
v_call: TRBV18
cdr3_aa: CASSPLGHQNNEQFF

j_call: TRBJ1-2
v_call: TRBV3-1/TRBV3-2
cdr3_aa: CASSQQTVPDGYTF

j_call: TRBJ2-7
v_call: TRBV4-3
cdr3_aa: CASSQEISHEQYF

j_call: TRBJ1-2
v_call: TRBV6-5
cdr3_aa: CASSQSRRTDGYTF

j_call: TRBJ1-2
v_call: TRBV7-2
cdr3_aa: CASSSQGRGYTF

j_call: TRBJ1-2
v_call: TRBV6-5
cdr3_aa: CASSYSQGTWGYTF

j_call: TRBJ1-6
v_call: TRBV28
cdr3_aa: CASSPSGTGASPLHF

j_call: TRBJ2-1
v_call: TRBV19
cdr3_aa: CASSIGIAGAYEQFF

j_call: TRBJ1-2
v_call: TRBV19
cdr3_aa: CASSRDRRNYGYTF

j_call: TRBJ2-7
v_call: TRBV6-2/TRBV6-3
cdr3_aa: CASSLMIGEQYF

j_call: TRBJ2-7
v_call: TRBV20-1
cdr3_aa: CSASKGRPSYEQYF

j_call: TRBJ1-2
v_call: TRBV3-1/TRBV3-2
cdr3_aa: CASSQDLAAQVYTF

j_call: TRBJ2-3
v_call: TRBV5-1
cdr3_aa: CASSPTGAFGTDTQYF

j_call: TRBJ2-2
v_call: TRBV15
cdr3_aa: CATSRQGGSTGELFF

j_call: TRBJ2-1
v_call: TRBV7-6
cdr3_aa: CASSLVEREGNEQFF

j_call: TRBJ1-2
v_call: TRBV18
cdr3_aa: CASSPDRGRTF

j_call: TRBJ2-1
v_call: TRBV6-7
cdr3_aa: CASSFTRTRSGPPNPGGTRNEQFF

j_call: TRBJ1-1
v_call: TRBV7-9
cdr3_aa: CASSFTGQGNTEAFF

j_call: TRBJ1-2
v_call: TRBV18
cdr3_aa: CASSESQGKVDGYTF

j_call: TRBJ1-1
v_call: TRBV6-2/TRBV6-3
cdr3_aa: CASSLTGHTEAFF